In its sample, the clone carrying this T cell receptor (beta chain) was seen once. The antigen is not known. This sample was taken from a study of blood T cells in healthy people across ages. Study results and limitations: A strong correlation was seen between TCR beta diversity and naive T cell percentage. The long-lived group displayed more naive CD4+ cells, plus higher diversity, than the aged donors did.

Combining a sample-barcoded 5' primer with a J-beta primer mix, a second PCR ran for roughly 6 to 11 cycles. From the 5' RACE reads, TCRdb called clonotypes with MiXCR, one entry per CDR3 protein. The sample carries 1.5 million to 2 million distinct CDR3 sequences, about 31% recorded once. Each of the donors had 9 to 10 milliliters of peripheral blood drawn into EDTA-treated Vacutainer tubes. Whenever a sample was processed, at least 6 million PBMCs were isolated. The V gene's germline CDR1 is MDHEN and CDR2 SYDVKM. Deletions cut 6 bases from V and 5 bases from J, with 17 bases between. The CDR3 loop spans 14 amino acids.

This clonotype was obtained from a woman aged 25-40 years in good health. This chain uses TRBV28 with TRBJ2-7; D may be TRBD1 or TRBD2 (5 bases each). Source material: blood. The CDR3 DNA follows: TGTGCCAGCAGGGGGACCGGTGTCTTTGACGAGCAGTACTTC. Translating it yields CASRGTGVFDEQYF.